This TCR beta chain was sequenced for a study of tumor-infiltrating lymphocytes in primary liver carcinoma. Study background: Tumors, staged T1-T3 N0M0, spanned about 4.2 to 10 cm. Findings and limits, study-wide: Relative to tumor region pairs, the tumor-adjacent and tumor-blood pairs showed overlap that was lower.

TCR beta cDNA came from approximately 490 ng total RNA, primed with a constant-region primer. Libraries covering TCR beta were generated through three nested multiplex PCR rounds (using a slightly modified ARM-PCR). The first two PCR rounds used TRBV1-TRBV30 primers with a Cbeta primer, about 9 cycles each. TCRdb called the multiplex PCR reads again in MiXCR, with one record for every CDR3 protein. The sample yields 65,000 to 90,000 distinct CDR3 sequences, more than 65% seen once. The tissue used was unsorted bulk material of roughly 17-34 mg. RNA and DNA were co-extracted from it with the AllPrep DNA/RNA mini kit. Per germline, CDR1 SQVTM and CDR2 ANQGSEA. The CDR3 is made up of 14 amino acids. Details on this clonotype: Its cognate antigen is unknown. Sequence at one end of the junction differs from germline and may be a read error.

The gene calls are TRBV29-1 and TRBJ2-3, with 9 bases that match TRBD1. This clonotype originated in a man between 40 and 49 years old with primary liver carcinoma and hepatitis B virus infection. Input material: liver tumor tissue from sampling region 1. Subset reported: tumor region T1, superior pole. CDR3 sequence reads: CSVVEGTGLDTEYF. The CDR3, as DNA: TGCAGCGTTGTGGAGGGGACAGGGCTAGATACGGAGTATTTT.